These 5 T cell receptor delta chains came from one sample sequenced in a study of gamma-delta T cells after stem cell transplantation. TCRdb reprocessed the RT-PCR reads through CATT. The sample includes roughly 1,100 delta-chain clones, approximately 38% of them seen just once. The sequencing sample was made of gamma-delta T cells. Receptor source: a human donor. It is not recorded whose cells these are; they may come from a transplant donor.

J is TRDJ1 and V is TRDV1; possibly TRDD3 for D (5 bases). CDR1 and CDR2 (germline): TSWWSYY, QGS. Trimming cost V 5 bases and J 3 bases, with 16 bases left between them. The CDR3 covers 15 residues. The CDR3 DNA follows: TGTGCTCTTGGGAACTTCGGGGGGGGCGCCGATAAACTCATCTTT. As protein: CALGNFGGGADKLIF.

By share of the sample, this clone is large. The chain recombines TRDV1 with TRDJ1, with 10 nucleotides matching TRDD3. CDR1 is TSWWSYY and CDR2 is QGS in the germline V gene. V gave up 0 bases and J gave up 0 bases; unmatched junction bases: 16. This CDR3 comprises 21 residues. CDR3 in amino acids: CALGELVLSWGIKLYTDKLIF. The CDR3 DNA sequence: TGTGCTCTTGGGGAACTAGTCCTCAGCTGGGGGATAAAGCTGTACACCGATAAACTCATCTTT.

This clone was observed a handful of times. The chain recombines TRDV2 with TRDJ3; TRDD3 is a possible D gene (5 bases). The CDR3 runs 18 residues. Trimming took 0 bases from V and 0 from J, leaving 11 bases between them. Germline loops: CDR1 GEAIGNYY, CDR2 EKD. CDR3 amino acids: CACDTWGDSSWDTRQMFF. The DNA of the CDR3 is TGTGCCTGTGACACCTGGGGCGATAGCTCCTGGGACACCCGACAGATGTTTTTC.

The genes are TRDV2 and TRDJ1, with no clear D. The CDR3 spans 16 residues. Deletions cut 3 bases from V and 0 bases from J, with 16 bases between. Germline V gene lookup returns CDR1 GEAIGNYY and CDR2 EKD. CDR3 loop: CACDVLGEFNTDKLIF. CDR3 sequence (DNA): TGTGCCTGTGACGTTTTAGGAGAATTCAACACCGATAAACTCATCTTT.

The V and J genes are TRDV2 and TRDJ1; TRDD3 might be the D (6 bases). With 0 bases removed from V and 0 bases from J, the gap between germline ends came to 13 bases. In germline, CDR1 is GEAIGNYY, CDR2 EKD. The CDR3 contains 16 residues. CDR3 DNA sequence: TGTGCCTGTGACACCCCGTTTTTGGGGGACACCGATAAACTCATCTTT. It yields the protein CACDTPFLGDTDKLIF.